This is a list of T cell receptor beta chains from one sample in a study of tumor-infiltrating lymphocytes in oesophageal squamous cell carcinoma. One entry per CDR3 protein results from TCRdb running MiXCR on the PCR reads. The data contain 20,000 or so distinct CDR3 sequences, around 41% of them singletons. The sample taken for sequencing was esophageal tumor tissue. The receptors here all came from a male donor with esophageal squamous cell carcinoma. CDR3s include the opening cysteine and the closing phenylalanine or tryptophan. The D gene is left open where the match is weak. For some rows the clone size is stated as once, few or many, or as a class when expanded; others skip it.

d_call clone_size j_call v_call cdr3_nt cdr3_aa
- - TRBJ2-4 TRBV6-7 TGTGCCAGCAGACCCCACCGGGACAACTACGATGAGCAGTACTTC CASRPHRDNYDEQYF
- - TRBJ2-2 TRBV7-2 TGTGCCAGCAGCCGACTGATCACCGGGGAGCTGTTTTTT CASSRLITGELFF
- many TRBJ2-1 TRBV6-4 TGTGCCAGCAGTGACCTGGACGGTGACAATGAGCAGTTCTTC CASSDLDGDNEQFF
- once TRBJ2-2 TRBV7-6 TGTGCCAGCAGCTTAGGTAGCGTGGGTAACACCGGGGAGCTGTTTTTT CASSLGSVGNTGELFF
- - TRBJ2-1 TRBV7-6 TGTGCCAGCAGCTTAGGGGGACAGCAGTTCTTC CASSLGGQQFF
- - TRBJ2-1 TRBV11-1 TGTGCCAGCAGCTCGTGGGAAAGGGTGTTC CASSSWERVF
TRBD1 once TRBJ2-6 TRBV12-3/TRBV12-4 TGTGCCAGCAGTTTAGGAGGGGGCCCTAGGTCTGGGGCCAACGTCCTGACTTTC CASSLGGGPRSGANVLTF
TRBD2 many TRBJ2-1 TRBV6-1 TGTGCCAGCAGTTCCGCGGGACTAGCGGCTAACAATGAGCAGTTCTTC CASSSAGLAANNEQFF
- - TRBJ1-5 TRBV28 TGTGCCAGCGTGGGACGGCTCAATCAGCCCCAGCATTTT CASVGRLNQPQHF
TRBD2 many TRBJ2-1 TRBV7-9 TGTGCCAGCAGCTTATTACTAGCGGGGGGCAATGAGCAGTTCTTC CASSLLLAGGNEQFF
- - TRBJ2-7 TRBV4-1 TGCGCCAGCAGCCAAGGGGCTCACTACGAGCAGTACTTC CASSQGAHYEQYF
- - TRBJ2-2 TRBV11-3 TGTGCCAGCAGCCCCCAGGGGCTCACCGGGGAGCTGTTTTTT CASSPQGLTGELFF
- many TRBJ2-3 TRBV7-3 TGTGCCAGCAGCTTAGAGTCGGGAGTGGGGCACGCCACAGATACGCAGTATTTT CASSLESGVGHATDTQYF
- many TRBJ2-3 TRBV6-1 TGTGCCAGCAGAACTTTTTTTAGCACAGATACGCAGTATTTT CASRTFFSTDTQYF
- few TRBJ1-1 TRBV7-2 TGTGCCAGCAGCTTATCAGTTGGTCAGGGGAACACTGAAGCTTTCTTT CASSLSVGQGNTEAFF
- few TRBJ2-7 TRBV5-1 TGCGCCAGCAGTGGGGGGACGGTGGCCTCCTACGAGCAGTACTTC CASSGGTVASYEQYF
TRBD1 many TRBJ1-1 TRBV7-3 TGTGCCAGCAGCTTATCCAGGGGGACTGAAGCTTTCTTT CASSLSRGTEAFF
TRBD2 - TRBJ2-7 TRBV7-2 TGTGCCAGCAGCTTGGATACTAGTCGGGGGGACTACGAGCAGTACTTC CASSLDTSRGDYEQYF
TRBD2 many TRBJ2-1 TRBV6-1 TGTGCCAGCAGACCCGGGGAGCGGGGGAATGTTGAGCAGTTCTTC CASRPGERGNVEQFF
TRBD2 - TRBJ2-5 TRBV5-1 TGCGCCAGCAGCTCCGGGCGGGGGGGACTCCAAGAGACCCAGTACTTC CASSSGRGGLQETQYF
TRBD2 - TRBJ2-7 TRBV19 TGTGCCAGTACACGTCGGGGGGGCTTGGCTGAGCAGTACTTC CASTRRGGLAEQYF
TRBD1 - TRBJ1-6 TRBV5-6 TGTGCCAGCAGCTTGTCAGGGGGCATGTATAATTCACCCCTCCACTTT CASSLSGGMYNSPLHF
TRBD2 few TRBJ2-1 TRBV7-6 TGTGCTAGCAGTCCGATCGGACTAGCGCCTAACAATGAGCAGTTCTTC CASSPIGLAPNNEQFF
- - TRBJ2-3 TRBV27 TGTGCCAGCAGTTGGCAGGGGTTCACAGATACGCAGTATTTT CASSWQGFTDTQYF
TRBD1 few TRBJ2-2 TRBV19 TGTGCCAGTAGTATCTCCGCCGGGACAGAGAACACCGGGGAGCTGTTTTTT CASSISAGTENTGELFF
TRBD2 - TRBJ2-1 TRBV7-2 TGTGCCAGCAGCTTAGTAGCGGGAAATGAGCAGTTCTTC CASSLVAGNEQFF
- few TRBJ2-1 TRBV12-3/TRBV12-4 TGTGCCAGCAGCGAATACAATGAGCAGTTCTTC CASSEYNEQFF
- - TRBJ1-2 TRBV5-4 TGTGCCAGCAGCTTCCCCATCAAAAACTATGGCTACACCTTC CASSFPIKNYGYTF